This is a list of T cell receptor beta chains from one sample in a study of graft-versus-host responses after intestinal transplantation. Only in-frame clones appear in the TCRdb table, and some are missing; sequencing was by immunoSEQ multiplex PCR. The repertoire has about 45,000 clones, roughly nine tenths of them found once; the top ten carry 4.4%. The sample in question was PBMCs, obtained 524 days after transplant. The receptor source for this set is a human patient who received an intestinal transplant, so some T cells may come from the graft donor. Both conserved end residues are part of each CDR3. The D gene is left open where the match is weak. Clone size is not always given. Where it is, it says once, few, many or a class for expanded clones.

>-|TRBD2|TRBJ2-2|TRBV27
CASSLLAGEGTGELFF
TGTGCCAGCAGTTTACTAGCGGGAGAGGGCACCGGGGAGCTGTTTTTT
>-|-|TRBJ2-4|TRBV4-1
CASSQEGGSGIQYF
TGCGCCAGCAGCCAAGAGGGGGGATCGGGCATTCAGTACTTC
>-|TRBD1|TRBJ1-1|TRBV7-9
CASSLEGTVTLRAFF
TGTGCCAGCAGCTTAGAAGGGACAGTCACACTGAGAGCTTTCTTT
>-|TRBD1|TRBJ1-2|TRBV6-5
CASSLNRGGGSFGYTF
TGTGCCAGCAGTTTAAACAGGGGAGGGGGGTCCTTTGGCTACACCTTC
>once|-|TRBJ1-1|TRBV5-1
CASSIAPGDTEAFF
TGCGCCAGCAGCATCGCTCCGGGTGACACTGAAGCTTTCTTT
>-|-|TRBJ1-5|TRBV30
CAWSLRGGNQPQHF
TGTGCCTGGAGTCTACGGGGAGGAAATCAGCCCCAGCATTTT
>once|-|TRBJ2-5|TRBV7-8
CASSLPPGHQEETQYF
TGTGCCAGCAGCTTACCTCCGGGACATCAGGAAGAGACCCAGTACTTC
>-|-|TRBJ1-4|TRBV6-5
CASSYSPGVGNEKLFF
TGTGCCAGCAGTTACAGCCCAGGGGTGGGTAATGAAAAACTGTTTTTT
>-|-|TRBJ2-5|TRBV20-1
CSARGEVQYF
TGCAGTGCTAGGGGGGAGGTCCAGTACTTC
>-|TRBD1|TRBJ1-2|TRBV27
CASRVTGNAGYTF
TGTGCCAGCCGCGTGACAGGGAACGCTGGCTACACCTTC
>once|TRBD1|TRBJ1-2|TRBV19
CASSMRTGDPNYGYTF
TGTGCCAGTAGTATGAGGACAGGGGATCCTAACTATGGCTACACCTTC
>-|-|TRBJ2-5|TRBV5-1
CASSFQGPYQETQYF
TGCGCCAGCAGCTTCCAGGGACCGTACCAAGAGACCCAGTACTTC
>once|TRBD2|TRBJ2-2|TRBV7-7
CASSLVASGRDTGELFF
TGTGCTAGCAGCCTAGTGGCTAGCGGGAGGGACACCGGGGAGCTGTTTTTT
>-|-|TRBJ1-3|TRBV30
CAWSVGTLSGNTIYF
TGTGCCTGGAGTGTCGGGACGTTGTCTGGAAACACCATATATTTT
>-|-|TRBJ2-7|TRBV28
CASTGAGYEQYF
TGTGCCAGCACGGGGGCCGGCTACGAGCAGTACTTC
>-|-|TRBJ2-7|TRBV5-1
CASRVGGTPYEQYF
TGCGCCAGCCGAGTGGGGGGTACTCCCTACGAGCAGTACTTC
>-|TRBD1|TRBJ1-6|TRBV9
CASSVAGTEDSPLHF
TGTGCCAGCAGCGTAGCAGGGACAGAGGATTCACCCCTCCACTTT
>-|-|TRBJ2-7|TRBV10-3
CAISEPLASYEQYF
TGTGCCATCAGTGAGCCTCTAGCATCCTACGAGCAGTACTTC
>once|TRBD1|TRBJ1-1|TRBV15
CATSRVRTGGREAFF
TGTGCCACCAGCAGAGTCCGGACAGGGGGCCGTGAAGCTTTCTTT
>-|-|TRBJ2-7|TRBV5-4
CASSRDNHEQYF
TGTGCCAGCAGCCGGGACAACCACGAGCAGTACTTC
>-|TRBD1|TRBJ2-2|TRBV9
CASSVWGQGNTGELFF
TGTGCCAGCAGCGTATGGGGACAGGGTAACACCGGGGAGCTGTTTTTT
>-|TRBD2|TRBJ2-7|TRBV7-2
CASSLRWEGYSYEQYF
TGTGCCAGCAGCTTAAGGTGGGAGGGATACTCCTACGAGCAGTACTTC
>-|-|TRBJ2-1|TRBV9
CASSVSNGRGIDEQFF
TGTGCCAGCAGCGTTTCGAACGGGAGAGGTATCGATGAGCAGTTCTTC
>-|-|TRBJ2-3|TRBV6-1
CASSEAQGGPGADTQYF
TGTGCCAGCAGTGAAGCGCAGGGCGGGCCGGGTGCAGATACGCAGTATTTT
>-|-|TRBJ2-1|TRBV27
CASSLSLASSYNEQFF
TGTGCCAGCAGTTTGTCCCTTGCGAGCTCCTACAATGAGCAGTTCTTC
>once|-|TRBJ2-5|TRBV27
CASSRPGEGRETQYF
TGTGCCAGCAGTCGCCCAGGGGAGGGCCGAGAGACCCAGTACTTC
>once|TRBD1|TRBJ1-3|TRBV28
CASSHHSRGPGNTIYF
TGTGCCAGCAGTCACCATTCAAGGGGGCCTGGAAACACCATATATTTT
>-|-|TRBJ1-1|TRBV28
CASSTSGEAFF
TGTGCCAGCAGTACCAGCGGGGAAGCTTTCTTT
>-|-|TRBJ2-2|TRBV25-1
CASSEYEVSGELFF
TGTGCCAGCAGTGAATATGAGGTCTCCGGGGAGCTGTTTTTT
>-|-|TRBJ2-7|TRBV5-6
CASSLLLVRSYEQYF
TGTGCCAGCAGCTTGCTACTTGTTCGCTCCTACGAGCAGTACTTC
>-|-|TRBJ1-1|TRBV7-6
CASSLLIGMNTEAFF
TGTGCCAGCAGCTTACTCATAGGAATGAACACTGAAGCTTTCTTT
>-|-|TRBJ2-4|TRBV6-4
CASSDGSRAKNIQYF
TGTGCCAGCAGTGACGGGAGTAGGGCCAAAAACATTCAGTACTTC
>-|-|TRBJ2-1|TRBV4-3
CASSQEGPSSYNEQFF
TGCGCCAGCAGCCAGGAGGGTCCGAGCTCCTACAATGAGCAGTTCTTC
>-|TRBD1|TRBJ2-5|TRBV5-1
CATRTGGGSSETQYF
TGCGCCACCAGAACAGGGGGCGGTTCGAGTGAGACCCAGTACTTC
>-|-|TRBJ1-6|TRBV27
CASSLYTGQPNSPLHF
TGTGCCAGCAGTTTATATACCGGACAGCCAAATTCACCCCTCCACTTT
>-|-|TRBJ2-1|TRBV10-3
CAISEGTPKEQFF
TGTGCCATCAGTGAGGGGACTCCCAAAGAGCAGTTCTTC
>-|TRBD1|TRBJ1-4|TRBV30
CAWSGQGVAVNEKLFF
TGTGCCTGGAGTGGTCAGGGGGTCGCCGTAAATGAAAAACTGTTTTTT
>-|-|TRBJ2-4|TRBV19
CASSQTGPAHIQYF
TGTGCCAGTAGTCAGACTGGACCGGCGCATATTCAGTACTTC
>-|-|TRBJ2-7|TRBV7-2
CASSFGRDYEQYF
TGTGCCAGCAGCTTTGGACGAGATTACGAGCAGTACTTC
>once|TRBD1|TRBJ2-7|TRBV2
CASRTGGYEQYF
TGTGCCAGCAGGACAGGGGGCTACGAGCAGTACTTC
>-|TRBD2|TRBJ2-3|TRBV28
CASSLGTSGTDTQYF
TGTGCCAGCAGTTTAGGGACTAGCGGCACAGATACGCAGTATTTT
>-|-|TRBJ2-5|TRBV20-1
CSARRETQYF
TGCAGTGCTAGGCGAGAGACCCAGTACTTC
>-|-|TRBJ2-1|TRBV12-5
CASGLGAAGPYNEQFF
TGTGCTAGTGGTTTAGGTGCGGCAGGGCCCTACAATGAGCAGTTCTTC
>-|TRBD1|TRBJ1-2|TRBV5-1
CASSLAPQGANGYTF
TGCGCCAGCAGCTTGGCCCCCCAGGGGGCGAACGGCTACACCTTC
>-|TRBD2|TRBJ2-7|TRBV5-1
CASSPGLVQEYEQYF
TGCGCCAGCAGCCCAGGACTAGTCCAAGAGTACGAGCAGTACTTC
>-|-|TRBJ1-1|TRBV10-3
CAIGDNRYTEAFF
TGTGCCATCGGGGACAACAGGTACACTGAAGCTTTCTTT
>-|-|TRBJ1-5|TRBV30
CAWNRGGSNQPQHF
TGTGCCTGGAACCGGGGGGGTAGCAATCAGCCCCAGCATTTT
>-|-|TRBJ2-1|TRBV11-2
CASSPSGNEQFF
TGTGCCAGCAGCCCATCAGGCAATGAGCAGTTCTTC
>-|-|TRBJ2-7|TRBV6-6
CASSYGRPIVYEQYF
TGTGCCAGCAGTTACGGAAGACCGATTGTCTACGAGCAGTACTTC
>-|TRBD2|TRBJ2-1|TRBV7-6
CASGPLAGGTYNEQFF
TGTGCCAGCGGCCCTTTGGCGGGAGGTACCTACAATGAGCAGTTCTTC
>-|TRBD2|TRBJ2-3|TRBV27
CASRGASGRDTQYF
TGTGCCAGTAGGGGTGCTAGCGGGAGAGATACGCAGTATTTT
>-|-|TRBJ2-1|TRBV4-3
CASSQDYFSEQFF
TGCGCCAGCAGCCAAGATTATTTCAGTGAGCAGTTCTTC
>-|TRBD2|TRBJ2-3|TRBV6-5
CASSPGTSGDTQYF
TGTGCCAGCAGCCCCGGGACTAGCGGAGATACGCAGTATTTT
>once|-|TRBJ2-5|TRBV6-5
CASSYSFDIRRETQYF
TGTGCCAGCAGTTACTCATTCGACATTCGCCGAGAGACCCAGTACTTC
>-|TRBD1|TRBJ2-7|TRBV30
CAWTGVSAQGARRELTYEQYF
TGTGCCTGGACCGGGGTCTCAGCACAGGGGGCGCGGAGGGAGCTCACCTACGAGCAGTACTTC
>-|-|TRBJ2-1|TRBV7-2
CASYDRRGYNEQFF
TGTGCCAGTTACGACCGTCGGGGGTACAATGAGCAGTTCTTC
>-|-|TRBJ2-7|TRBV28
CASSKGGAEGYEQYF
TGTGCCAGCAGCAAAGGGGGGGCAGAGGGCTACGAGCAGTACTTC
>-|-|TRBJ1-2|TRBV5-1
CASSTGRPRDYGYTF
TGCGCCAGCAGCACGGGACGCCCTAGGGACTATGGCTACACCTTC
>-|-|TRBJ2-1|TRBV5-1
CASSLVRLEEDEQFF
TGCGCCAGCAGCTTGGTTCGACTTGAAGAGGATGAGCAGTTCTTC
>-|-|TRBJ2-2|TRBV11-3
CASSFNTGELFF
TGTGCCAGCAGCTTCAACACCGGGGAGCTGTTTTTT